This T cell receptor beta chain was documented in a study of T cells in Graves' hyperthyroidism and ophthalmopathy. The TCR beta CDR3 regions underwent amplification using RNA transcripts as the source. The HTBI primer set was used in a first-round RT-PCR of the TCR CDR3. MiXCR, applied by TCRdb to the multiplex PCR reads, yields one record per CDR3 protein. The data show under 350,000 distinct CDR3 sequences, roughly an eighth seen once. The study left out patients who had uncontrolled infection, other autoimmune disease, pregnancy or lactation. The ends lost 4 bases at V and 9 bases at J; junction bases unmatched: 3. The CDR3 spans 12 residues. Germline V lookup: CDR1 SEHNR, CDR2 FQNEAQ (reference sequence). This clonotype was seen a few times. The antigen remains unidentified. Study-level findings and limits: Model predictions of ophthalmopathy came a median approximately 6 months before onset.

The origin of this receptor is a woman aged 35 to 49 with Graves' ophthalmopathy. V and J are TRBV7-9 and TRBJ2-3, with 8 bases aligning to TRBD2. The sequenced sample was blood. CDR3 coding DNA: TGTGCCAGCAGCTCCGGGGGGGGGACGCAGTATTTT. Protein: CASSSGGGTQYF.